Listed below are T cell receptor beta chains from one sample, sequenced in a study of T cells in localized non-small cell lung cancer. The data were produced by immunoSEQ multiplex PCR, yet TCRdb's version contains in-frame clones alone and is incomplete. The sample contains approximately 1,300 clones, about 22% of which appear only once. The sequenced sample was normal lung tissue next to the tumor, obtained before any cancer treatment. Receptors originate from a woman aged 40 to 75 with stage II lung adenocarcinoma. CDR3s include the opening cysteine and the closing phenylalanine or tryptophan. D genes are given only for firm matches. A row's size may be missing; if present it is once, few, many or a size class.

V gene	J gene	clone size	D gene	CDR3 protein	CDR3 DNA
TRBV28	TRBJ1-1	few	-	CASSLRGAVTEAFF	TGTGCCAGCAGTTTACGGGGGGCGGTCACTGAAGCTTTCTTT
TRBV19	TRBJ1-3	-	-	CASSPRQVEEDTIYF	TGTGCCAGTAGTCCTCGACAGGTGGAGGAGGACACCATATATTTT
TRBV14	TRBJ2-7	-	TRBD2	CASSPLAAPYEQYF	TGTGCCAGCAGCCCCCTAGCGGCTCCCTACGAGCAGTACTTC
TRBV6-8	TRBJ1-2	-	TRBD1	CASRERQGNDGYTF	TGTGCCAGCCGAGAACGACAGGGGAATGATGGCTACACCTTC
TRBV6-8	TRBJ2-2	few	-	CASIRGGDTGELFF	TGTGCCAGCATAAGAGGGGGAGACACCGGGGAGCTGTTTTTT
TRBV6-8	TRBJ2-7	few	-	CASSYSIGSSYEQYF	TGTGCCAGCAGTTACTCGATTGGGTCCTCCTACGAGCAGTACTTC
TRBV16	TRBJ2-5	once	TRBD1	CASSPGTVQETQYF	TGTGCCAGCAGCCCGGGGACAGTCCAAGAGACCCAGTACTTC
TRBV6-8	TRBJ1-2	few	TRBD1	CASSSRTGASGYTF	TGTGCCAGCAGTTCTAGGACAGGGGCTAGCGGCTACACCTTC
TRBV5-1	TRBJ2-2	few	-	CASSLASVNGELFF	TGCGCCAGCAGCTTAGCTAGCGTTAACGGGGAGCTGTTTTTT
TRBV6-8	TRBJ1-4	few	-	CASSDCPSLLVDNEKLFF	TGTGCCAGCAGTGACTGTCCAAGTCTCCTAGTCGACAATGAAAAACTGTTTTTT
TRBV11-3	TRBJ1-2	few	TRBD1	CASSPREITGAGYGYTF	TGTGCCAGCAGCCCCAGAGAGATAACAGGGGCTGGCTATGGCTACACCTTC
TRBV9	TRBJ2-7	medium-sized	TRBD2	CASSGTAGGRPDF	TGTGCCAGCAGTGGGACAGCGGGGGGGCGTCCCGACTTC
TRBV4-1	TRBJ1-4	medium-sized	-	CASSPPGPNIEKLFF	TGCGCCAGCAGCCCCCCCGGACCGAATATCGAAAAACTGTTTTTT
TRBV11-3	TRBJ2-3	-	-	CASSLGYRSTDTQYF	TGTGCCAGCAGCTTAGGCTACAGAAGCACAGATACGCAGTATTTT
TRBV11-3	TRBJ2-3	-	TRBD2	CASSLNRLAGPTDTQYF	TGTGCCAGCAGCTTAAACCGACTAGCGGGCCCCACAGATACGCAGTATTTT
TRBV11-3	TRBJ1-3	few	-	CASSLVALDVGNTIYF	TGTGCCAGCAGCTTAGTGGCGTTGGACGTTGGAAACACCATATATTTT
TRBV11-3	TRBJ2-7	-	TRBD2	CASMRREGLSYEQYF	TGTGCCAGCATGAGGCGGGAGGGCCTATCCTACGAGCAGTACTTC
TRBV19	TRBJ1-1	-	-	CASSMVREAFF	TGTGCCAGTAGTATGGTACGTGAAGCTTTCTTT
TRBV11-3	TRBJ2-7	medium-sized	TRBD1	CASSPASGGYEQYF	TGTGCCAGCAGCCCAGCTTCAGGGGGTTACGAGCAGTACTTC
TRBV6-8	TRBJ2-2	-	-	CASSYGQLVGSTGELFF	TGTGCCAGCAGTTACGGGCAACTGGTCGGTAGCACCGGGGAGCTGTTTTTT
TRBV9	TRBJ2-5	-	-	CASSVGTAQETQYF	TGTGCCAGCAGCGTAGGAACGGCTCAAGAGACCCAGTACTTC
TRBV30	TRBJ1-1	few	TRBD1	CAWRLAGGPFF	TGTGCCTGGAGACTAGCAGGGGGGCCTTTCTTT
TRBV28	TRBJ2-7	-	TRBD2	CASMEGGTSGRTEQYF	TGTGCCAGCATGGAGGGGGGGACTAGCGGGAGGACGGAGCAGTACTTC
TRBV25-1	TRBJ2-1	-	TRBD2	CASSESVGGSYNEQFF	TGTGCCAGCAGTGAATCCGTGGGGGGGTCCTACAATGAGCAGTTCTTC
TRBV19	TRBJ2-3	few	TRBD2	CASTETLPAGGSTDTQYF	TGTGCCAGTACCGAAACCCTTCCAGCGGGAGGCAGCACAGATACGCAGTATTTT
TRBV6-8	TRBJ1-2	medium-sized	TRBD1	CASSSQGAGDYGYTF	TGTGCCAGCAGTTCACAGGGGGCAGGGGACTATGGCTACACCTTC
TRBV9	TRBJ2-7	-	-	CASSDPRLRAPMTEQYF	TGTGCCAGCAGTGACCCCCGCCTCAGGGCGCCAATGACTGAGCAGTACTTC
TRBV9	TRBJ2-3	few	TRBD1	CASSPRQGQATDTQYF	TGTGCCAGCAGCCCCAGACAGGGGCAAGCGACAGATACGCAGTATTTT
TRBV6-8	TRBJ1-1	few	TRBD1	CAISRQGGPMNTEAFF	TGTGCCATCAGCCGACAGGGGGGCCCCATGAACACTGAAGCTTTCTTT
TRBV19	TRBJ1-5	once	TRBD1	CASEDRQGASPQHF	TGTGCCAGCGAGGACCGTCAGGGGGCCTCGCCCCAGCATTTT
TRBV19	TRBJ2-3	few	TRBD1	CASRGQVDTQYF	TGTGCCAGCAGGGGACAGGTGGATACGCAGTATTTT
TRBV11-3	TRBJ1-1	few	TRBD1	CASSPGQGKEVEAFF	TGTGCCAGCAGCCCGGGACAGGGGAAGGAGGTTGAAGCTTTCTTT
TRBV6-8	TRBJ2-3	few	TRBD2	CASSAGESTDTQYF	TGTGCCAGCAGTGCGGGGGAGAGCACAGATACGCAGTATTTT